These 17 T cell receptor beta chains were sequenced from one sample in a study of blood T cells in healthy people across ages. Through a sample-barcoded 5' primer and a J-beta primer mix, a second PCR was run for roughly 7 to 12 cycles. MiXCR was run by TCRdb on the 5' RACE reads, yielding one entry per CDR3 protein. The repertoire has 540,000 or so distinct CDR3 sequences, around 50% of them found once; the top ten carry roughly 24%. The sample comprised blood. These receptors came from an elderly man in good health.

V is TRBV4-1 and J is TRBJ2-7, with TRBD2 matching 10 bases. This CDR3 is 16 amino acids long. The junction had 4 bases not matched to a gene; V was cut back by 0 bases and J by 2 bases. Germline assignment: CDR1 MGHRA and CDR2 YSYEKL. The DNA for the CDR3 is TGCGCCAGCAGCCAAGATCGGACTAGCGGAACCTACGAGCAGTACTTC. Translation: CASSQDRTSGTYEQYF.

This clonotype was recorded a few times. V and J are TRBV29-1 and TRBJ2-7, with D possibly called TRBD1 or TRBD2 (5 bases each). Trimming cost V 5 bases and J 0 bases, with 8 bases left between them. The CDR3 consists of 12 residues. Germline V gives CDR1 SQVTM, CDR2 ANQGSEA. CDR3 in DNA: TGCAGCGTTCGGGGCTCCTCCTACGAGCAGTACTTC. Amino acid sequence: CSVRGSSYEQYF.

The chain joins TRBV20-1 to TRBJ2-1, with no clear D. Germline-derived CDR1 and CDR2 are DFQATT and SNEGSKA (reference sequence). This CDR3 has 15 amino acids. V was pared by 1 base and J by 0 bases, with 10 bases between. CDR3 bases: TGCAGTGCTAGAGTGGGCACGAGCTCCTACAATGAGCAGTTCTTC. As protein: CSARVGTSSYNEQFF.

The V and J genes are TRBV6-1 and TRBJ2-6; 12 bases are a match to TRBD2. CDR3 length: 18 residues. Germline V lookup: CDR1 MNHNS, CDR2 SASEGT. The trim removed 10 bases at V and 0 bases at J, leaving 10 bases unmatched. Written as DNA, the CDR3 is TGTGCCACCCTGCGACTAGCGGGAGTTGGCTCTGGGGCCAACGTCCTGACTTTC. It is translated as CATLRLAGVGSGANVLTF.

This chain uses TRBV20-1 with TRBJ2-1; 8 nucleotides agree with TRBD2. After removal of 4 bases from V and 3 bases from J, the junction contained 2 bases not matched to a gene. The CDR3 totals 13 residues. CDR1 is DFQATT, CDR2 SNEGSKA, per germline (reference sequence). DNA of the CDR3: TGCAGTGCTAAGCGGGAGATCTACAATGAGCAGTTCTTC. It codes for CSAKREIYNEQFF.

This clonotype was counted many times. The genes are TRBV24-1 and TRBJ2-7; D is uncertain. V was shortened by 3 bases and J by 1 base, with 12 bases between the two germline ends. Germline CDR1 KGHDR, CDR2 SFDVKD. This CDR3 comprises 15 residues. CDR3 sequence reads: CATSDPTTPSYEQYF. The CDR3 nucleotides are TGTGCCACCAGTGATCCGACGACCCCTTCCTACGAGCAGTACTTC.

There are many counts of this clonotype. The chain is built from TRBV9 and TRBJ2-5, with TRBD2 matching over 7 bases. CDR1 SGDLS and CDR2 YYNGEE come from the germline V gene. V was pared by 3 bases and J by 2 bases, with 7 bases of the junction left unmatched. This CDR3 spans 15 amino acids. CDR3 amino acids: CASSAIAGSQETQYF. The CDR3 coding sequence is TGTGCCAGCAGCGCAATAGCGGGCTCACAAGAGACCCAGTACTTC.

This clonotype has only a few counts. The chain uses TRBV5-6 and TRBJ2-4; D perhaps matches TRBD1 (5 bases). Germline V lookup: CDR1 SGHDT, CDR2 YYEEEE. There are 17 residues in the CDR3. V lost 0 bases and J lost 1, with 14 bases in between. CDR3 in amino acids: CASSLGLGPEAKNIQYF. Here the CDR3 DNA reads TGTGCCAGCAGCTTGGGATTGGGGCCCGAGGCCAAAAACATTCAGTACTTC.

This clonotype was observed many times. This chain uses TRBV6-6 with TRBJ2-7, with D tentatively TRBD2 (5 bases). Trimming took off 6 bases at V and 3 bases at J, with 15 bases between the two ends. The CDR3 spans 14 residues. Germline assignment: CDR1 MNHNY and CDR2 SVGAGI (reference sequence). The CDR3 here is CASSLTLAGYEQYF. CDR3 in DNA: TGTGCCAGCAGCCTGACCCTAGCCGGCTACGAGCAGTACTTC.

The V call is TRBV9, the J call TRBJ2-1; the match to TRBD2 covers 9 bases. J lost 5 bases, V lost 7 bases, and 19 bases had no gene match. Germline assignment: CDR1 SGDLS and CDR2 YYNGEE. This CDR3 spans 18 amino acids. The chain's CDR3 is CASSQGGLARVADNEQFF. For the CDR3, the DNA is TGTGCCAGCTCCCAAGGGGGACTAGCCCGCGTTGCAGACAATGAGCAGTTCTTC.

The CDR3 loop reads CSARGDSRLVNEQFF. CDR3 coding DNA: TGCAGTGCTAGAGGCGACTCCCGGCTGGTCAATGAGCAGTTCTTC. The rearrangement uses TRBV20-1 and TRBJ2-1; no definite D call. Germline CDR1 DFQATT, CDR2 SNEGSKA (reference sequence). Between the trimmed V and J ends, which lost 1 base and 6 bases, there was a span of 16 bases. The CDR3 is made up of 15 amino acids.

The chain combines TRBV20-1 with TRBJ2-5; tentatively, D is TRBD1 (5 bases). V lost 5 bases, J lost 1 base, and 11 bases lay in between. CDR1 and CDR2 (germline): DFQATT, SNEGSKA (reference sequence). The CDR3 totals 13 residues. For the CDR3, the DNA is TGCAGTGCTCATCGCGACAGCCAAGAGACCCAGTACTTC. As protein: CSAHRDSQETQYF.

This clonotype was seen at least ten times. V usage is TRBV27 and J usage is TRBJ2-3; the match to TRBD2 covers 13 bases. CDR1 is MNHEY, CDR2 SMNVEV, per germline (reference sequence). This CDR3 has 14 residues. V lost 5 bases and J lost 7; bases outside the gene matches: 3. The CDR3 spells CASSPGTSGNTQYF. DNA for the CDR3: TGTGCCAGCAGTCCGGGGACTAGCGGGAATACGCAGTATTTT.

The CDR3 DNA sequence: TGTGCCATCAGTAAGGACACAACTAACTATGGCTACACCTTC. Translating it yields CAISKDTTNYGYTF. The chain joins TRBV10-3 to TRBJ1-2; D is perhaps TRBD1 (5 bases). The germline V and J ends were trimmed by 5 bases and 0 bases, with 10 bases remaining between them. This CDR3 spans 14 amino acids. In germline, CDR1 is ENHRY, CDR2 SYGVKD.

The V and J genes are TRBV7-2 and TRBJ2-5, with D tentatively TRBD1 or TRBD2 (5 bases each). Germline V CDR1 and CDR2: SGHTA, FQGNSA. The ends were cut back, 6 bases at V and 5 bases at J, with 16 bases in the middle. The CDR3 is 14 residues long. CDR3 protein: CASSPAGTHETQYF. Here the CDR3 DNA reads TGTGCCAGCAGTCCTGCAGGGACGCACGAGACCCAGTACTTC. The full variable domain, completed using reference TRBV7-2 and TRBJ2-5, is GAGVSQSPSNKVTEKGKDVELRCDPISGHTALYWYRQSLGQGLEFLIYFQGNSAPDKSGLPSDRFSAERTGGSVSTLTIQRTQQEDSAVYLCASSPAGTHETQYFGPGTRLLVL.

V usage is TRBV7-9 and J usage is TRBJ2-3; D unclear. The CDR3 is 17 amino acids. Germline V gene sequence: CDR1 SEHNR, CDR2 FQNEAQ (reference sequence). V lost 1 base and J lost 4, with 18 bases in between. In DNA, the CDR3 is TGTGCCAGCAGCTTAGTTGTCAGAGATAGTTTTGCAGATACGCAGTATTTT. Its translation is CASSLVVRDSFADTQYF. Full variable domain (rest looked up from reference TRBV7-9 and TRBJ2-3): DTGVSQNPRHKITKRGQNVTFRCDPISEHNRLYWYRQTLGQGPEFLTYFQNEAQLEKSRLLSDRFSAERPKGSFSTLEIQRTEQGDSAMYLCASSLVVRDSFADTQYFGPGTRLTVL.

This clonotype has only a few counts. The chain recombines TRBV5-6 with TRBJ2-6; 11 bases fit TRBD2. J gave up 9 bases and V 6 bases, and 17 bases lay outside the gene matches. Per the germline V gene, CDR1 is SGHDT and CDR2 is YYEEEE. CDR3 length: 18 amino acids. The chain's CDR3 is CASTPVTSGSRLFNVLTF. The CDR3 DNA sequence: TGTGCCAGCACCCCGGTCACTAGCGGGAGTCGGCTCTTCAACGTCCTGACTTTC.